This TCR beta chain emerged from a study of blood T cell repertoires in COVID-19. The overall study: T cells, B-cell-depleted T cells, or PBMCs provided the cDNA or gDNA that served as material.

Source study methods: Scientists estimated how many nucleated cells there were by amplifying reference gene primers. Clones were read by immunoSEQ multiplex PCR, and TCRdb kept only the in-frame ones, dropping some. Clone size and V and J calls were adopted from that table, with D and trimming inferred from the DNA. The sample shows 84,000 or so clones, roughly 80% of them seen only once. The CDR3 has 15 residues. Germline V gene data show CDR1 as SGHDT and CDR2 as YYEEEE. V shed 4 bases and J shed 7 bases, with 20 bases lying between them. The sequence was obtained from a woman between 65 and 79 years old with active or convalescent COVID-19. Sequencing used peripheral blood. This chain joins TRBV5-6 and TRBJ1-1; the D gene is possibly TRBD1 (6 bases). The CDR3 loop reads CASSHTPPRGSEAFF. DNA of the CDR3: TGTGCCAGCAGCCACACACCGCCCAGGGGTAGTGAAGCTTTCTTT.